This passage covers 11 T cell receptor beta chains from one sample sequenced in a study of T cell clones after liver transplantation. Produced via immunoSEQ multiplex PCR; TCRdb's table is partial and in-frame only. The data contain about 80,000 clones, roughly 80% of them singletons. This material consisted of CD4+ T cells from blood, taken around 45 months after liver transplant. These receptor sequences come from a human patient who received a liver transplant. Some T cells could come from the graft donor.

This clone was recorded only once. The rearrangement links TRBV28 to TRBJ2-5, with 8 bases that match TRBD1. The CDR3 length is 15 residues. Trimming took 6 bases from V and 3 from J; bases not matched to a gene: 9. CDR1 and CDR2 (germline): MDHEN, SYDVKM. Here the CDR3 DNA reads TGTGCCAGCAGCCCAACCGGGACAGGAGAAGAGACCCAGTACTTC. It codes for CASSPTGTGEETQYF.

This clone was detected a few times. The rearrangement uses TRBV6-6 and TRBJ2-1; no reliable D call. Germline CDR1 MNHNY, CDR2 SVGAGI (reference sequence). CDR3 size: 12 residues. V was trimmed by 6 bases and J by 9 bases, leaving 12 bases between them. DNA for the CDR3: TGTGCCAGCAGACCTACTAATGGTGAGCAGTTCTTC. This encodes CASRPTNGEQFF.

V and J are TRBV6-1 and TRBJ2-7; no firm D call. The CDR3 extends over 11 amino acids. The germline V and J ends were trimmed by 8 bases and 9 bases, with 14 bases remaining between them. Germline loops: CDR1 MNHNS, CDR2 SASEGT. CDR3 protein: CASGRPARQYF. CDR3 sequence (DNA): TGTGCCAGCGGTAGGCCTGCGCGGCAGTACTTC.

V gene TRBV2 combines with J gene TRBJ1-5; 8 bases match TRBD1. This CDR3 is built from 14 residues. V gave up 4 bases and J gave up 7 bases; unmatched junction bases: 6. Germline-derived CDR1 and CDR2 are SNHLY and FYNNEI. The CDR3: CASSGQGARQPQHF. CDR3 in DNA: TGTGCCAGCAGTGGCCAGGGGGCAAGGCAGCCCCAGCATTTT. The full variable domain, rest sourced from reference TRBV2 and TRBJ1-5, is EPEVTQTPSHQVTQMGQEVILRCVPISNHLYFYWYRQILGQKVEFLVSFYNNEISEKSEIFDDQFSVERPDGSNFTLKIRSTKLEDSAMYFCASSGQGARQPQHFGDGTRLSIL.

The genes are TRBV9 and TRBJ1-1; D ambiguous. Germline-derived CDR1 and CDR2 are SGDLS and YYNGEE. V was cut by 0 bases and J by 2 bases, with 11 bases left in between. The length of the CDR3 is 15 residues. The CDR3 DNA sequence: TGTGCCAGCAGCGTAGCTCCCAGGATCAACACTGAAGCTTTCTTT. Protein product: CASSVAPRINTEAFF.

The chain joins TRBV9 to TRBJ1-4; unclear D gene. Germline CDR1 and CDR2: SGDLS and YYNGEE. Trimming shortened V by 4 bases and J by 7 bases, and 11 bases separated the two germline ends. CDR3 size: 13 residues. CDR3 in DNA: TGTGCCAGCAGCCCAGATACACGTGAAAAACTGTTTTTT. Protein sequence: CASSPDTREKLFF.

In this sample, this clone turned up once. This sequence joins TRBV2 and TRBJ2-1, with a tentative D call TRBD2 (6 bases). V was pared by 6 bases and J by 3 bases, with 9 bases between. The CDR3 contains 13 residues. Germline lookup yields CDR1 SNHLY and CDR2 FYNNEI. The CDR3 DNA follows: TGTGCCAGCAGAAGCGGGTACTACAATGAGCAGTTCTTC. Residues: CASRSGYYNEQFF.

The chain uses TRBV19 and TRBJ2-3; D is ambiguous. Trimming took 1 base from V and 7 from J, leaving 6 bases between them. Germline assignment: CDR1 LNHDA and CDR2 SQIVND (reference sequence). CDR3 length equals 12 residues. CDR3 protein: CASSIVENTQYF. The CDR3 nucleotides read TGTGCCAGTAGTATAGTTGAGAATACGCAGTATTTT. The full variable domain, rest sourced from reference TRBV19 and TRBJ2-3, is DGGITQSPKYLFRKEGQNVTLSCEQNLNHDAMYWYRQDPGQGLRLIYYSQIVNDFQKGDIAEGYSVSREKKESFPLTVTSAQKNPTAFYLCASSIVENTQYFGPGTRLTVL.

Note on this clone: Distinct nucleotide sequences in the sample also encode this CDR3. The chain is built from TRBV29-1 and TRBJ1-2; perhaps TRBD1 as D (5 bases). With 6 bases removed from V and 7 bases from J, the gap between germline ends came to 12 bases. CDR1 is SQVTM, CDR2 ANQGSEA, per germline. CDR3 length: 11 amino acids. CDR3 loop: CSVGGRGGYTF. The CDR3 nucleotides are TGCAGCGTGGGGGGACGGGGTGGCTACACCTTC.

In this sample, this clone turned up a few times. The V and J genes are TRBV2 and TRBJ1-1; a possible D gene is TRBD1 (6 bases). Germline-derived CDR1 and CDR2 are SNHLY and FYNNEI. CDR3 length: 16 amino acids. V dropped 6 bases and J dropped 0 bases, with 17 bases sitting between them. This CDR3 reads CASSPQGGPLNTEAFF. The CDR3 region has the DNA TGTGCCAGCAGCCCCCAAGGGGGGCCTTTGAACACTGAAGCTTTCTTT.

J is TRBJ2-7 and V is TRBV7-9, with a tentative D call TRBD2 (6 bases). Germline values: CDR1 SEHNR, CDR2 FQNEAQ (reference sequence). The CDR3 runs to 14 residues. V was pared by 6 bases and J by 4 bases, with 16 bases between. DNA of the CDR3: TGTGCCAGCAGTTCCGGGACTGGGAGGTACGAGCAGTACTTC. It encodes CASSSGTGRYEQYF.